The clone carrying this T cell receptor (beta chain) was observed at least ten times. At one end, the junction sequence differs from germline, possibly due to a read error. This specimen comes from a study of regulatory T cells in long-lasting Graves disease. The CDR3 covers 12 residues. The germline CDR1 and CDR2 sequences are MGHDK and SYGVNS. HTBI primers from iRepertoire and Arm-PCR of CDR3 regions yielded the TCR beta libraries. TCRdb reanalysed the multiplex PCR reads using MiXCR and keeps one entry per CDR3 protein. This table has 400,000 to 500,000 distinct CDR3 sequences, around a fifth appearing once. Time point of the sample: persistent/refractory GD, antithyroid drugs over 5 years with positive TRAb. Extracted PBMC RNA gave rise to the TCR library. Per American Thyroid Association guidelines, Graves' disease was diagnosed.

J is TRBJ1-6 and V is TRBV25-1; a possible D gene is TRBD1 (6 bases). The receptor was derived from a female donor with Graves disease. Sequencing was performed on peripheral blood mononuclear cells (PBMCs), taken when the disease was refractory, from a patient treated with antithyroid drugs. The CDR3 loop is CASSEGGSPLHF. The CDR3 nucleotides are TGCGCCAGCAGTGAGGGGGGTTCACCCCTCCACTTT.